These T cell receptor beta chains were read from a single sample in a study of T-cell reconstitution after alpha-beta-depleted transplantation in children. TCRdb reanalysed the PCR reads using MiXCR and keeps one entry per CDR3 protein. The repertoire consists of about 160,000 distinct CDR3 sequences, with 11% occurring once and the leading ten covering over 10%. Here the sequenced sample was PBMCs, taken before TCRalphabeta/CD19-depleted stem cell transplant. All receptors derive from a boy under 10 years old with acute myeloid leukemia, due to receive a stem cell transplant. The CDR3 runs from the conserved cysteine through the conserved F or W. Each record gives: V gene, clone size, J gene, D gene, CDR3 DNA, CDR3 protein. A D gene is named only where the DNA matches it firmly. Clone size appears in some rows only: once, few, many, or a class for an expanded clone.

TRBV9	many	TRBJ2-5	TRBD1	TGTGCCAGCAGCGTGACAGGGGTTTATGGGGAGACCCAGTACTTC	CASSVTGVYGETQYF
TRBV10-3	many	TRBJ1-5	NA	TGTGCCATCAGTGAGCGTCGGGACTCCGTACAGGCCCAGCATTTT	CAISERRDSVQAQHF
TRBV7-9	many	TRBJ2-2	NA	TGTGCCAGCAGCTCCTCACGGCTTTACGCGAACACCGGGGAGCTGTTTTTT	CASSSSRLYANTGELFF
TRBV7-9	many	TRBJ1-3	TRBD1	TGTGCCAGCAGCCCCGTCCGGGACAGGGCCTCTGGAAACACCATATATTTT	CASSPVRDRASGNTIYF
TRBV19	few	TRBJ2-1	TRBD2	TGTGCCAGTAGTGCGGGAGGGTTGGGTGTAAATGAGCAGTTCTTC	CASSAGGLGVNEQFF
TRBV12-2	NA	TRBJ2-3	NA	TGTGCAAGTCGCTCGGGGGATACGCAGTATTTT	CASRSGDTQYF
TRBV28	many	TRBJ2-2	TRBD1	TGTGCCAGCACCCCGGACAGGGTGGGAAGCGGGGAGCTGTTTTTT	CASTPDRVGSGELFF
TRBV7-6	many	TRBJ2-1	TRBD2	TGTGCCAGCAGCTTAGCGGAGCGGGGTTCGGCTGAGCAGTTCTTC	CASSLAERGSAEQFF
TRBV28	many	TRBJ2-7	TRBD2	TGTGCCAGCAGTTTAGCTATCGGGATGGGGGGGGTCTACGAGCAGTACTTC	CASSLAIGMGGVYEQYF
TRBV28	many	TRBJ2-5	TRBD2	TGTGCCAGCAGTCCTTGGACTAGCGGGAGCCAAGAGACCCAGTACTTC	CASSPWTSGSQETQYF
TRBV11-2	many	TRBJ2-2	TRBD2	TGTGCCAGCAGCTTAGTAAACCGGGAGGTTAACACCGGGGAGCTGTTTTTT	CASSLVNREVNTGELFF
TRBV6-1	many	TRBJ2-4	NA	TGTGCCAGCAGTGCGGAGGGGGGGCCTAGGAACATTCAGTACTTC	CASSAEGGPRNIQYF
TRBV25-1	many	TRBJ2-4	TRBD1	TGTGCCAGCATAACAGGGGGGAAGGACATTCAGTACTTC	CASITGGKDIQYF
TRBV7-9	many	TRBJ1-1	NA	TGTGCCAGCAGCGGGAGTGGGGGCTCGAGCGCTGAAGCTTTCTTT	CASSGSGGSSAEAFF
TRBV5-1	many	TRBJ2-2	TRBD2	TGCGCCAGCAGCACTAGCGGGGGGGCCTCCGGGGAGCTGTTTTTT	CASSTSGGASGELFF
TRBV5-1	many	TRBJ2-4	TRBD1	TGCGCCAGCAGCTTGCGGACAGGGATGGGAGACATTCAGTACTTC	CASSLRTGMGDIQYF
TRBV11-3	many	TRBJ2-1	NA	TGTGCCAGCAGCTTGGATAAAGGGGCGAGCTCCTACAATGAGCAGTTCTTC	CASSLDKGASSYNEQFF
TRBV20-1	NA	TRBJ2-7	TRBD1	TGCAGTGCTCCAACAGGGGGCTTCGACGAGCAGTACTTC	CSAPTGGFDEQYF
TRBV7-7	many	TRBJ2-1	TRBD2	TGTGCCAGCAGCCAACTAGCGGGAGGGGGTGAGGCTGAGCAGTTCTTC	CASSQLAGGGEAEQFF
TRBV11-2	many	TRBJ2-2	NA	TGTGCCAGCAGCAAACATACGGGGTGGGACACCCTACGGGGGGAGCTGTTTTTT	CASSKHTGWDTLRGELFF
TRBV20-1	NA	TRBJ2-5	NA	TGCAGTGCTAGACAGTACCAAGAGACCCAGTACTTC	CSARQYQETQYF
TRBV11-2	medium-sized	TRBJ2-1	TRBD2	TGTGCCAGCAGCTCAAGCGGGAATTTAAACAATGAGCAGTTCTTC	CASSSSGNLNNEQFF
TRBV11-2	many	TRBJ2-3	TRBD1	TGTGCCAGCAGCCACCTCGACAGGGTCAATACGCAGTATTTT	CASSHLDRVNTQYF
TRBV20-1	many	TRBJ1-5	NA	TGCAGTGCTAGTGCGGGGGCTTCCCATCAGCCCCAGCATTTT	CSASAGASHQPQHF
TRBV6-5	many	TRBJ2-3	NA	TGTGCCAGCAGTTACTACCTTTCCGATACGCAGTATTTT	CASSYYLSDTQYF
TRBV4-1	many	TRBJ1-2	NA	TGCGCCAGCAGCCACAAAACAGGGAATTCGCTTGGCTACACCTTC	CASSHKTGNSLGYTF
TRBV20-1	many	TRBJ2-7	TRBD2	TGCAGTGCGCCCCCTAGCGGAGGTAGGGAGCAGTACTTC	CSAPPSGGREQYF
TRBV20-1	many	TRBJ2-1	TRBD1	TGCAGTGCTAGAGACCCGACAGGGGGCGCGTACAATGAGCAGTTCTTC	CSARDPTGGAYNEQFF
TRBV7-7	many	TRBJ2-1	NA	TGTGCCAGTTCTGGGCAGGAGTTTACCCCGGGACTCGAGAGCTCCTACAATGAGCAGTTCTTC	CASSGQEFTPGLESSYNEQFF
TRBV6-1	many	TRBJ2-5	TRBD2	TGTGCCAGCAAAAACGATCCAGCGGGAGGGTACCAAGAGACCCAGTACTTC	CASKNDPAGGYQETQYF
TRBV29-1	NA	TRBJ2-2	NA	TGCAGCGTCTCCTTGAGCGCTAACACCGGGGAGCTGTTTTTT	CSVSLSANTGELFF
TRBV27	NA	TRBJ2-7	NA	TGTGCCAGCAGTTCCCATCCGTGGGAGCAGTACTTC	CASSSHPWEQYF
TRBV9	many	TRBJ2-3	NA	TGTGCCAGCAGCGCCCCAAACACAGATACGCAGTATTTT	CASSAPNTDTQYF
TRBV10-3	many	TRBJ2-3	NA	TGTGCCAGCGAGGACGGACCCCCGAATACGCAGTATTTT	CASEDGPPNTQYF
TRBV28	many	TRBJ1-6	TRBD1	TGTGCCAGCAGCCAACCCCGGACAGGGGGGGACTCACCCCTCCACTTT	CASSQPRTGGDSPLHF
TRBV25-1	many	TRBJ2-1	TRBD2	TGTGCCAGCAGTCGAGCGGGAGGGGCCAATGAGCAGTTCTTC	CASSRAGGANEQFF
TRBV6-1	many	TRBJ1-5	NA	TGTGCCAGCATCCGAAGTATCAATCAGCCCCAGCATTTT	CASIRSINQPQHF
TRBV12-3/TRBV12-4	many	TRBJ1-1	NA	TGTGCCAGCAGTCACAACACTGAAGCTTTCTTT	CASSHNTEAFF
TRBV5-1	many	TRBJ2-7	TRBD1	TGCGCCAGCAGCTTGGAGGGACAGGGAACCTACGAGCAGTACTTC	CASSLEGQGTYEQYF
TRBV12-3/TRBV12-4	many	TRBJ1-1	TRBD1	TGTGCCAGCAGATCGGGACAGATGAACACTGAAGCTTTCTTT	CASRSGQMNTEAFF
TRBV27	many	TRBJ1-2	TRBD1	TGTGCCAGCAGAAAACAGGGGGGGGCTGGGGGCTACACCTTC	CASRKQGGAGGYTF
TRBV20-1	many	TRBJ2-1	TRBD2	TGCAGTGCTAGGAGAGGGAGCGGGAGGTTGAATGAGCAGTTCTTC	CSARRGSGRLNEQFF
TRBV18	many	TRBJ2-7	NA	TGTGCCAGCTCACCGGTAAACCCCTCCTACGAGCAGTACTTC	CASSPVNPSYEQYF
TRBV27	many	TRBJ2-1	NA	TGTGCCAGCAGTAATCCGTGGCCGAATGAGCAGTTCTTC	CASSNPWPNEQFF
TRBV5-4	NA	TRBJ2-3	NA	TGTGCCAGCAGCTTGGTCCGGGACCTAAGCACAGATACGCAGTATTTT	CASSLVRDLSTDTQYF
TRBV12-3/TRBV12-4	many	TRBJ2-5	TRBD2	TGTGCCAGCGGAGGCGGGGGGCCTGGGACCCAGTACTTC	CASGGGGPGTQYF
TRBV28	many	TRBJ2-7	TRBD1	TGTGCCAGCAGCGGGACAGTGGACGAGCAGTACTTC	CASSGTVDEQYF
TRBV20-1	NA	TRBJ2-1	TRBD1	TGCAGTGCTATAACGGGACAGGATTACAATGAGCAGTTCTTC	CSAITGQDYNEQFF
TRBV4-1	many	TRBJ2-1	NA	TGCGCCAGCAGCCAAGATCTCGCGGGGTCCCCGCGTGAGCAGTTCTTC	CASSQDLAGSPREQFF
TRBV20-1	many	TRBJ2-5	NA	TGCAGTGCTAGAGATCGACAGGCCCAAGAGACCCAGTACTTC	CSARDRQAQETQYF
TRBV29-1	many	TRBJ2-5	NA	TGCAGCGGAGGGCCGAAAGAGACCCAGTACTTC	CSGGPKETQYF
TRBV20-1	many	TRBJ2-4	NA	TGCAGTGCTAGAGAACCCTCGGACATTCAGTACTTC	CSAREPSDIQYF